The present TCR beta chain was sequenced within a study of blood T cell repertoires in COVID-19. Study-wide context: The United States, Italy and Spain provided the acute and convalescent COVID-19 samples.

There are 14 residues in the CDR3. V lost 6 bases to trimming and J lost 9 bases; unmatched junction nucleotides: 8. Germline V lookup: CDR1 SNHLY, CDR2 FYNNEI. The table lists this clone with a count of one. Generated by immunoSEQ multiplex PCR, the TCRdb table keeps only in-frame clones and is missing some. The sample contains under 300,000 clones, 70% to 90% of which appear only once. Participant-reported clinical history was the basis for cohort assignment. No more than 2 weeks before study entry, exposed participants had met a case of COVID-19. The specimen sequenced was PBMCs or T cells enriched from blood (not recorded which). The source of this sequence is a woman in her forties or fifties who had been exposed to COVID-19. The chain is built from TRBV2 and TRBJ1-6, with 7 positions matching TRBD1. In DNA form, the CDR3 reads TGTGCCAGCAGGGCCGGGACAGTCGGTTCACCCCTCCACTTT. Its protein is CASRAGTVGSPLHF.